Reported below is one T cell receptor beta chain. The sample is drawn from a study of blood T cell repertoires in COVID-19. Clones were sequenced by immunoSEQ multiplex PCR, and TCRdb holds only the in-frame ones, with some missing. The repertoire holds 140,000 to 150,000 clones, with around 87% as singletons. Germline CDR1 SGHVS, CDR2 FNYEAQ. The J segment lost 4 bases and the V segment lost 2 bases, leaving 4 bases of the junction unmatched. This CDR3 contains 16 residues. The sequencing input was PBMCs or T cells enriched from blood (not recorded which). This chain links TRBV7-6 with TRBJ2-1; 11 nucleotides match TRBD1. This receptor was taken from a man aged 60 to 69 who had recovered from COVID-19. This CDR3 is CASSLLGTGGYNEQFF. CDR3 nucleotides: TGTGCCAGCAGCTTACTCGGGACAGGGGGGTACAATGAGCAGTTCTTC.